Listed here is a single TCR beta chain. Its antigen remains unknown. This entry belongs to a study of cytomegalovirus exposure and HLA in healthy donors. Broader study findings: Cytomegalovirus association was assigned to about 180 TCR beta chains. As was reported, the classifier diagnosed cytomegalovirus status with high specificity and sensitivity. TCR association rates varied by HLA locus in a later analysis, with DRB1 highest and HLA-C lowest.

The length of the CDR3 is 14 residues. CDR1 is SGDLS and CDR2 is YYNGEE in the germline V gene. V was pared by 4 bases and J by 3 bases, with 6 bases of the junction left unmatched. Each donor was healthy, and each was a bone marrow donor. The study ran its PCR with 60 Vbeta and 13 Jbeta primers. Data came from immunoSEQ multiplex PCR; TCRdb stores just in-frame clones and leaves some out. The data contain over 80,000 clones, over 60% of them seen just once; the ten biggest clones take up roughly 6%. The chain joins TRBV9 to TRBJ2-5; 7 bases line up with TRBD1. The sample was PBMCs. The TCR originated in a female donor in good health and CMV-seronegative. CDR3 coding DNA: TGTGCCAGCAGCCCCTCCGACAGGGAAGAGACCCAGTACTTC. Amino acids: CASSPSDREETQYF.